This T cell receptor beta chain derives from a study of lymphopenia after photon versus proton radiotherapy. For this clone: Its antigen remains unidentified.

Data came from immunoSEQ multiplex PCR; TCRdb stores just in-frame clones and leaves some out. The sample consists of about 27,000 clones, 80% to 90% of them appearing once. The CDR3 totals 12 residues. The germline CDR1 and CDR2 sequences are SGHTA and FQGNSA. Trimming removed 5 bases at V and 1 base at J, with 5 bases between. Study findings and constraints: Better survival with proton therapy was suggested as possible, not demonstrated. Proton therapy kept repertoires fairly stable, unlike photons, which gained effector/memory cells.

This rearrangement joins TRBV7-2 to TRBJ1-1; no clear D gene. The clonotype comes from a man in his fifties with gastric cancer. The sequenced sample was peripheral blood, obtained from a patient treated with photon-based radiotherapy. The DNA for the CDR3 is TGTGCCAGCAGCGAGGGGAACACTGAAGCTTTCTTT. It is translated as CASSEGNTEAFF.